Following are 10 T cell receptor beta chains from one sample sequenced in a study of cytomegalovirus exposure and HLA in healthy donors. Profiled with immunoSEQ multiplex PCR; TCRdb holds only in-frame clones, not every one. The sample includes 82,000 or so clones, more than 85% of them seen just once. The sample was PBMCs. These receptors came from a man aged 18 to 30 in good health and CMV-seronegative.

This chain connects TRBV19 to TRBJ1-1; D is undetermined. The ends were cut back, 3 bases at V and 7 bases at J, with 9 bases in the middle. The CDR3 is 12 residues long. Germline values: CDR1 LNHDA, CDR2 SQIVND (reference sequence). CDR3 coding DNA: TGTGCCAGTAGTATCGGTGAATATGAAGCTTTCTTT. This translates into CASSIGEYEAFF. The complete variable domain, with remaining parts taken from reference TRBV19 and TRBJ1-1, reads DGGITQSPKYLFRKEGQNVTLSCEQNLNHDAMYWYRQDPGQGLRLIYYSQIVNDFQKGDIAEGYSVSREKKESFPLTVTSAQKNPTAFYLCASSIGEYEAFFGQGTRLTVV.

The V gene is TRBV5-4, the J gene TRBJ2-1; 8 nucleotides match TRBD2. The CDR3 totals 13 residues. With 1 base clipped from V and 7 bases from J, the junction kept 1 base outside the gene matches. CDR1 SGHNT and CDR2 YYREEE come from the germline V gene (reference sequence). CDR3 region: CASSLSSGNEQFF. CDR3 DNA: TGTGCCAGCAGCTTGTCTAGCGGGAATGAGCAGTTCTTC.

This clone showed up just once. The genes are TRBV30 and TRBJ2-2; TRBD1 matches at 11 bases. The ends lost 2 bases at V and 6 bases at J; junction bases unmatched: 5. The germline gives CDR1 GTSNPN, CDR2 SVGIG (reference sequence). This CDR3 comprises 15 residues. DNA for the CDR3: TGTGCCTGGAGTCCCCCGGGACAGGGGGCCGGGGAGCTGTTTTTT. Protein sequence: CAWSPPGQGAGELFF.

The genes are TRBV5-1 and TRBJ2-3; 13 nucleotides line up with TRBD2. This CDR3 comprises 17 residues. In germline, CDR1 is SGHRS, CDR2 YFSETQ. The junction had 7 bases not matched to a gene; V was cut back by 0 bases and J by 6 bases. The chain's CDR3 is CASSLGRTSGSGDTQYF. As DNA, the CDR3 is TGCGCCAGCAGCTTGGGGCGGACTAGCGGGAGCGGTGATACGCAGTATTTT.

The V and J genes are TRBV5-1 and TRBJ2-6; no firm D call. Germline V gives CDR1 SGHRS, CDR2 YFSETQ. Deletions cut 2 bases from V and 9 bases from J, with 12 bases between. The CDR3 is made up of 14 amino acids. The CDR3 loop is CASSFPLGDNVLTF. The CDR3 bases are TGCGCCAGCAGCTTCCCCCTCGGTGACAACGTCCTGACTTTC.

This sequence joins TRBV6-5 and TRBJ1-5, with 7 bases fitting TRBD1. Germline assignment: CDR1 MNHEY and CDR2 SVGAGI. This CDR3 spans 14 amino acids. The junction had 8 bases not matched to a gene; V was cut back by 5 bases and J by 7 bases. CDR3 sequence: CASSTDRVRQPQHF. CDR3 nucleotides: TGTGCCAGCAGTACCGACAGGGTGCGGCAGCCCCAGCATTTT.

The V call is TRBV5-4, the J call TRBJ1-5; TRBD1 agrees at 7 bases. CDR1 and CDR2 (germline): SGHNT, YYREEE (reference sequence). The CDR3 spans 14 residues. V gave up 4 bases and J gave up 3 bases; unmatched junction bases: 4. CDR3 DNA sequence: TGTGCCAGCAGCCAGGACAGGAACAATCAGCCCCAGCATTTT. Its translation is CASSQDRNNQPQHF. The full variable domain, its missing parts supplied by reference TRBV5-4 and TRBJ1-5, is ETGVTQSPTHLIKTRGQQVTLRCSSQSGHNTVSWYQQALGQGPQFIFQYYREEENGRGNFPPRFSGLQFPNYSSELNVNALELDDSALYLCASSQDRNNQPQHFGDGTRLSIL.

The CDR3 nucleotides are TGCGCCAGCAGCTCGGGGACAGGGGGCTCTGGGGCCAACGTCCTGACTTTC. Its protein is CASSSGTGGSGANVLTF. This chain uses TRBV5-1 with TRBJ2-6; 11 bases match TRBD1. The germline gives CDR1 SGHRS, CDR2 YFSETQ. The CDR3 is 17 amino acids. V gave up 3 bases and J gave up 0 bases; unmatched junction bases: 2.

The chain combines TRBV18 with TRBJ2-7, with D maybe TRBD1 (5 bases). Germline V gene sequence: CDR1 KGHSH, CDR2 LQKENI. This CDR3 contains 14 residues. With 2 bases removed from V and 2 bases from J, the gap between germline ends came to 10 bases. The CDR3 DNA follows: TGTGCCAGCTCACCATCAGGGATACCCTACGAGCAGTACTTC. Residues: CASSPSGIPYEQYF.

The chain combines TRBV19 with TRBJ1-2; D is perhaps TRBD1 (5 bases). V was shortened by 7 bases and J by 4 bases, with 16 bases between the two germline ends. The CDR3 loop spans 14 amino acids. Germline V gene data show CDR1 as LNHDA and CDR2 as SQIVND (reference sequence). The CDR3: CASTRGGAGYGYTF. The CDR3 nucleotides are TGTGCCAGTACCCGAGGAGGGGCGGGCTATGGCTACACCTTC.